This T cell receptor (beta chain) was profiled in a study of control samples from healthy donors and cancer patients. Some clones are missing from TCRdb's copy, which holds only in-frame ones; the method was immunoSEQ multiplex PCR. The sample consists of approximately 50,000 clones, 75% to 90% of them appearing once. V was clipped by 1 base and J by 4 bases, with 11 bases between them. There are 15 residues in the CDR3. Germline V gene lookup returns CDR1 MNHEY and CDR2 SMNVEV (reference sequence). Specimen: PBMCs. The chain carries TRBV27 and TRBJ1-3, with D maybe TRBD1 (5 bases). This TCR was recovered from a man in his 60s with head and neck cancer. The CDR3 nucleotides read TGTGCCAGCAGTTTATGGGGGGGATCGGGAAACACCATATATTTT. This codes for CASSLWGGSGNTIYF.